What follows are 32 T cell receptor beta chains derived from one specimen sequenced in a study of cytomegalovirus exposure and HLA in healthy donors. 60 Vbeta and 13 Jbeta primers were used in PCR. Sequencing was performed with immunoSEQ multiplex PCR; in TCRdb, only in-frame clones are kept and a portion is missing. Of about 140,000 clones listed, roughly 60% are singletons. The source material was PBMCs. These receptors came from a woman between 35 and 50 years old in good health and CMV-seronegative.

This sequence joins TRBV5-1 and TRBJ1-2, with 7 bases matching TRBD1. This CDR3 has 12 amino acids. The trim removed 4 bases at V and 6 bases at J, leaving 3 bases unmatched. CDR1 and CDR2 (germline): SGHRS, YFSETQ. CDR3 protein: CASSGQGDGYTF. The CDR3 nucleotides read TGCGCCAGCAGCGGGCAGGGGGATGGCTACACCTTC.

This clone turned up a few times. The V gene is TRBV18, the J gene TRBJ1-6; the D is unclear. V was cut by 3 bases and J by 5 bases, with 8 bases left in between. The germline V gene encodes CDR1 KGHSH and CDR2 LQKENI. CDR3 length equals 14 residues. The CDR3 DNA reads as TGTGCCAGCTCACCGGACGGGGATAATTCACCCCTCCACTTT. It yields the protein CASSPDGDNSPLHF. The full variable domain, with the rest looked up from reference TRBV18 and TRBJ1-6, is NAGVMQNPRHLVRRRGQEARLRCSPMKGHSHVYWYRQLPEEGLKFMVYLQKENIIDESGMPKERFSAEFPKEGPSILRIQQVVRGDSAAYFCASSPDGDNSPLHFGNGTRLTVT.

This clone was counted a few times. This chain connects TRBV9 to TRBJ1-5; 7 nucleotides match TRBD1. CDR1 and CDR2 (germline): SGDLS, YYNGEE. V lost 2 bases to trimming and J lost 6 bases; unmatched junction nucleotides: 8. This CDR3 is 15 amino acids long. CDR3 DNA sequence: TGTGCCAGCAGCGTTACAGGGGTGGAGGGTCAGCCCCAGCATTTT. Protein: CASSVTGVEGQPQHF.

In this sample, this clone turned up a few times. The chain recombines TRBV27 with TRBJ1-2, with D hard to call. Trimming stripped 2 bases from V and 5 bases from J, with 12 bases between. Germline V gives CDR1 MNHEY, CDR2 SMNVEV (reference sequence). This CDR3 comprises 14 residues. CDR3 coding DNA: TGTGCCAGCAGTTTAGATTCCGGAGGGTATGGCTACACCTTC. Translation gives CASSLDSGGYGYTF.

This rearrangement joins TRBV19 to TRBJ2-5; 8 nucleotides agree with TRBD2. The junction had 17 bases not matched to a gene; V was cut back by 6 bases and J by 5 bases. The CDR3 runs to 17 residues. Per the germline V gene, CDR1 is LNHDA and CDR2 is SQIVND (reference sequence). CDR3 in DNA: TGTGCCAGTAGCCGGGTCGGGGGGGCGCCGACTTGGGAGACCCAGTACTTC. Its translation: CASSRVGGAPTWETQYF.

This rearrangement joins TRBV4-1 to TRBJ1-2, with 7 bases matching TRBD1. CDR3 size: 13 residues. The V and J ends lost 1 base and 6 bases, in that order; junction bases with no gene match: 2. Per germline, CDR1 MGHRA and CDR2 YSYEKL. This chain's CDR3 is CASSQGQGDGYTF. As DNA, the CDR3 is TGCGCCAGCAGCCAAGGACAGGGAGATGGCTACACCTTC.

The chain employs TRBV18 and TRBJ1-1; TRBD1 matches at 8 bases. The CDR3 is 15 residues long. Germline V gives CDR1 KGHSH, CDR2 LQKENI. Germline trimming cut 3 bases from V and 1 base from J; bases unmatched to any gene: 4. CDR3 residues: CASSPRQGPNTEAFF. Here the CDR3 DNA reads TGTGCCAGCTCACCGCGACAGGGGCCGAACACTGAAGCTTTCTTT.

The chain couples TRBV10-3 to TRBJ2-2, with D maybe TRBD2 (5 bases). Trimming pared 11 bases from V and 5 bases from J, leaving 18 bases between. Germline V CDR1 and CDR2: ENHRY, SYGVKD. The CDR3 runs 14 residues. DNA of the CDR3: TGTGCCCTCCGGGGTGCGCCGGGAACCGGGGAGCTGTTTTTT. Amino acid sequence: CALRGAPGTGELFF.

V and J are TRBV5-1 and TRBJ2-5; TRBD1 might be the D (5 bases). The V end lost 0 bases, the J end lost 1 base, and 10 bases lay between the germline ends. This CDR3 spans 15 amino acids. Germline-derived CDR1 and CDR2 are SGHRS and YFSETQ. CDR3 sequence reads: CASSLVGQIQETQYF. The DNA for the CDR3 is TGCGCCAGCAGCTTGGTGGGGCAGATCCAAGAGACCCAGTACTTC.

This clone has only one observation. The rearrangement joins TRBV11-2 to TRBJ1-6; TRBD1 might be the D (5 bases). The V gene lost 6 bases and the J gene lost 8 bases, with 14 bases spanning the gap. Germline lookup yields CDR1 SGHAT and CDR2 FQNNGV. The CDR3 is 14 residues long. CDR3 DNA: TGTGCCAGCAGTTTGGGGGGTAGAGATTCACCCCTCCACTTT. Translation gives CASSLGGRDSPLHF.

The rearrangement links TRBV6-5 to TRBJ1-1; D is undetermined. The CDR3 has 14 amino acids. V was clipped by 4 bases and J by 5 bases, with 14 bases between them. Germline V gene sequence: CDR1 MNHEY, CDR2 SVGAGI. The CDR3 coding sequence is TGTGCCAGCAGTTTATCTGTTTTGTATACTGAAGCTTTCTTT. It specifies CASSLSVLYTEAFF.

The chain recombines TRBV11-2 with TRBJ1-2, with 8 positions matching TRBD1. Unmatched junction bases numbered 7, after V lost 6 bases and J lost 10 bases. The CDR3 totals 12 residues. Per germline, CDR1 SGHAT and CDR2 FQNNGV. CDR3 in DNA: TGTGCCAGCAGGGGGGAGGACAGGGTCTACACCTTC. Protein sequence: CASRGEDRVYTF.

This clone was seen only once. The CDR3 protein is CASSPTGGTEAFF. In nucleotides, the CDR3 is TGTGCCAGCAGCCCGACAGGGGGCACTGAAGCTTTCTTT. V gene TRBV6-6 combines with J gene TRBJ1-1, with 9 bases matching TRBD1. The germline V gene has CDR1 MNHNY and CDR2 SVGAGI (reference sequence). The CDR3 length is 13 residues. The V segment lost 6 bases and the J segment 4 bases; nucleotides outside the gene matches: 3.

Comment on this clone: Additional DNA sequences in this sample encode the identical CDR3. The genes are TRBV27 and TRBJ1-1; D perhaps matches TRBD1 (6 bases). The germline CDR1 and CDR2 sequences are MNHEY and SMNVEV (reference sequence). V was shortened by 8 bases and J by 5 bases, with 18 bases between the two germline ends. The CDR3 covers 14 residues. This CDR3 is CASSLSGANTEAFF. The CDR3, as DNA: TGTGCCAGCTCTTTATCGGGGGCGAATACTGAAGCTTTCTTT.

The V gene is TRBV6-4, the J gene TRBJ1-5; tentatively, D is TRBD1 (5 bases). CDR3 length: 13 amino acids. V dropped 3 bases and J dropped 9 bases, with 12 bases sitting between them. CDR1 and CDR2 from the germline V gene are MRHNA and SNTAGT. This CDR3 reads CASSEQESGPQHF. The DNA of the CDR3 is TGTGCCAGCAGTGAACAGGAATCAGGGCCCCAGCATTTT.

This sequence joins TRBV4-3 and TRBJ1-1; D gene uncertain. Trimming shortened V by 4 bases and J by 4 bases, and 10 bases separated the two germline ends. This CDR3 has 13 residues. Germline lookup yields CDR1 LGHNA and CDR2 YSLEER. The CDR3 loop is CASSRGLGTEAFF. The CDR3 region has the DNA TGCGCCAGCAGCCGTGGACTAGGCACTGAAGCTTTCTTT.

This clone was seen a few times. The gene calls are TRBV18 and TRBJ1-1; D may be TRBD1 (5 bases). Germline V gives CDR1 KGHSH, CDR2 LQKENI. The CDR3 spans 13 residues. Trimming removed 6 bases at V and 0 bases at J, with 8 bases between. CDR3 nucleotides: TGTGCCAGCTCTCAGGGCGTGAACACTGAAGCTTTCTTT. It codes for CASSQGVNTEAFF.

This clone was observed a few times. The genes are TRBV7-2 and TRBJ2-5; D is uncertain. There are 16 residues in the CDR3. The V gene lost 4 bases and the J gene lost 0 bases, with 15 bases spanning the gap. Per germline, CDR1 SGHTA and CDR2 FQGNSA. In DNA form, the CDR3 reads TGTGCCAGCAGCTCCGTACAGTCTTTTTACCAAGAGACCCAGTACTTC. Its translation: CASSSVQSFYQETQYF.

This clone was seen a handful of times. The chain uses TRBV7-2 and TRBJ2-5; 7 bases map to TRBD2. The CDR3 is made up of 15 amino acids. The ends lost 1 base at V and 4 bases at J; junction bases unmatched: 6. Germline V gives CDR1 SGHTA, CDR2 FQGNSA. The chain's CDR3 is CASSLVSTSAETQYF. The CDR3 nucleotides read TGTGCCAGCAGCTTAGTGTCCACTAGCGCAGAGACCCAGTACTTC. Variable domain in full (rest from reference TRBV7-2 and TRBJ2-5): GAGVSQSPSNKVTEKGKDVELRCDPISGHTALYWYRQSLGQGLEFLIYFQGNSAPDKSGLPSDRFSAERTGGSVSTLTIQRTQQEDSAVYLCASSLVSTSAETQYFGPGTRLLVL.

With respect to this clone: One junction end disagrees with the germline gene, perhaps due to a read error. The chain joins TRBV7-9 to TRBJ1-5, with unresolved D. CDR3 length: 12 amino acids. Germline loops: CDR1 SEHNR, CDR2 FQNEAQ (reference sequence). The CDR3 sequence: CSSSHGEQPQHF. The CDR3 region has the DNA TGTTCCAGCAGCCATGGGGAGCAGCCCCAGCATTTT.

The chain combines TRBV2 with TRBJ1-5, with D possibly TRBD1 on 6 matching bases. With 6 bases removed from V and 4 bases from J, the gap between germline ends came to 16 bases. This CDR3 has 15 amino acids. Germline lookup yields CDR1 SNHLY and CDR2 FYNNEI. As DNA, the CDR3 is TGTGCCAGCAGGGAGACCGACAGGATGAATCAGCCCCAGCATTTT. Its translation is CASRETDRMNQPQHF.

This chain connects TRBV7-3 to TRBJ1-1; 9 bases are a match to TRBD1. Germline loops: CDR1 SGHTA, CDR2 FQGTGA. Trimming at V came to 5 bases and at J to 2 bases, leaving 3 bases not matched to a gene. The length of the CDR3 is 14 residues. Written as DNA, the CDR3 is TGTGCCAGCAGCCCGGGACAGGGTAACACTGAAGCTTTCTTT. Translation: CASSPGQGNTEAFF.

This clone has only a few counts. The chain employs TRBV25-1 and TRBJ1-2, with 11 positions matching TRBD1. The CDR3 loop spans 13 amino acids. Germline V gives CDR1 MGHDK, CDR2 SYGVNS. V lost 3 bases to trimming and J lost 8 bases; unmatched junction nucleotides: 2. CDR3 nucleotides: TGTGCCAGCAGTGACGGGACAGGGGGAGGCTACACCTTC. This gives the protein CASSDGTGGGYTF.

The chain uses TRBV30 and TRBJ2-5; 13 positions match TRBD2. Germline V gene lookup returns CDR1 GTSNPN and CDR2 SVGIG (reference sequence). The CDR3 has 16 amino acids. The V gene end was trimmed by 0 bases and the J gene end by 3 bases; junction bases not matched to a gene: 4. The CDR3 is CAWSVGLAGLKETQYF. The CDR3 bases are TGTGCCTGGAGTGTGGGACTAGCGGGGCTTAAAGAGACCCAGTACTTC.

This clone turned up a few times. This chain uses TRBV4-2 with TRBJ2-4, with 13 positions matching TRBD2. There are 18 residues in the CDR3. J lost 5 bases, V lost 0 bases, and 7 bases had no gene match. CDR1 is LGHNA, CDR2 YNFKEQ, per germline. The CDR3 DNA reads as TGTGCCAGCAGCCAAGAACTAGCGGGGGGGCCTGGTCAAAACATTCAGTACTTC. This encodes CASSQELAGGPGQNIQYF.

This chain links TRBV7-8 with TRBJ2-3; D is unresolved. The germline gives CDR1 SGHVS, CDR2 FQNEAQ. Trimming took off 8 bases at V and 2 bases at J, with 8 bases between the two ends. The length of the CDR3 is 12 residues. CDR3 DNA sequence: TGTGCCAGCTCAGAACACACAGATACGCAGTATTTT. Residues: CASSEHTDTQYF.

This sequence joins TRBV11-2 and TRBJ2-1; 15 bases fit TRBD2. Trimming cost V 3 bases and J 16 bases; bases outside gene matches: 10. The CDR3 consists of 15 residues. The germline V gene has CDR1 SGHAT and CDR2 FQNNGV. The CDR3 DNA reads TGTGCCAGCAGCTTGGGACTAGCGGGGGGCTTAGGCGTATTCTTC. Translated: CASSLGLAGGLGVFF.

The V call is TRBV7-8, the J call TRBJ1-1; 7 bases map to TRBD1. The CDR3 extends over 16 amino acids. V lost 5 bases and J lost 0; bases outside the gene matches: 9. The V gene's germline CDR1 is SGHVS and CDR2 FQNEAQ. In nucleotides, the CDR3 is TGTGCCAGCAGCACCCGGACAGGTAGGATGAACACTGAAGCTTTCTTT. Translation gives CASSTRTGRMNTEAFF. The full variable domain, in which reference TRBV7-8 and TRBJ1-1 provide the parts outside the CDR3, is GAGVSQSPRYKVAKRGQDVALRCDPISGHVSLFWYQQALGQGPEFLTYFQNEAQLDKSGLPSDRFFAERPEGSVSTLKIQRTQQEDSAVYLCASSTRTGRMNTEAFFGQGTRLTVV.

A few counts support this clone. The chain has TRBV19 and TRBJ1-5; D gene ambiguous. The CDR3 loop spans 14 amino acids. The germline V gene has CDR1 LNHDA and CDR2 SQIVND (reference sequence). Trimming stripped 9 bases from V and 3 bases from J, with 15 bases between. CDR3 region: CASHMARFNQPQHF. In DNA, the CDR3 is TGTGCCAGCCACATGGCCCGATTCAATCAGCCCCAGCATTTT.

The CDR3 sequence is CASSFPGRSGNTIYF. CDR3 bases: TGTGCCAGCAGCTTTCCAGGGAGGTCTGGAAACACCATATATTTT. This sequence joins TRBV7-2 and TRBJ1-3; maybe TRBD1 (5 bases). The CDR3 contains 15 residues. Germline lookup yields CDR1 SGHTA and CDR2 FQGNSA. The V and J ends lost 3 bases and 1 base respectively, with 10 bases between them.

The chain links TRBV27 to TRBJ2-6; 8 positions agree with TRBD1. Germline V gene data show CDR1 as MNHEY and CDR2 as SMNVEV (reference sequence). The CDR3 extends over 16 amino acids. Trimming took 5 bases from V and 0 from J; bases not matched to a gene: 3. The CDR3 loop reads CASSGTGGSGANVLTF. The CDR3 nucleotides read TGTGCCAGCAGTGGAACAGGGGGCTCTGGGGCCAACGTCCTGACTTTC. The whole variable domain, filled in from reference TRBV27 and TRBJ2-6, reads EAQVTQNPRYLITVTGKKLTVTCSQNMNHEYMSWYRQDPGLGLRQIYYSMNVEVTDKGDVPEGYKVSRKEKRNFPLILESPSPNQTSLYFCASSGTGGSGANVLTFGAGSRLTVL.

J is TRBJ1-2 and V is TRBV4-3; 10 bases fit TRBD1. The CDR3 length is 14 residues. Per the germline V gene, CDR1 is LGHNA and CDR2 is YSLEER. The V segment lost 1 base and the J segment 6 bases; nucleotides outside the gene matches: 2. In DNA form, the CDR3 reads TGCGCCAGCAGCCAAGCGGGGACAGGGGATGGCTACACCTTC. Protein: CASSQAGTGDGYTF.